This T cell receptor (beta chain) was found in a study of shared clonotypes between healthy human individuals. In the case of this clone: Antigen: not known.

Repertoires were generated with immunoSEQ multiplex PCR, while TCRdb's copy carries only in-frame clones and drops some. Altogether approximately 1.9 million clones are present, around 95% being singletons, with the ten largest covering approximately 1.6%. Study results and caveats: Richness estimates generally favored naive over memory subsets.

It was CD45RO-negative cells, positively selected for CCR7, that made up naive CD8 cells, with terminally differentiated effector memory CD45RA+ cells excluded. All donors qualified as healthy HIV-negative adults and had experienced no recent acute infections or vaccinations. Trimming cost V 2 bases and J 0 bases, with 11 bases left between them. CDR1 and CDR2 (germline): LNHNV, YYDKDF (reference sequence). This CDR3 is 15 amino acids long. The V and J genes are TRBV15 and TRBJ2-7, with a tentative D call TRBD1 (6 bases). Sequences were obtained from naive CD8+ T cells from PBMCs. The TCR was taken from a man aged 18 to 35 in good health. Some clones in this sample may be carry-over from other donors' samples. The CDR3 DNA reads TGTGCCACCAGCAGACGCCCGGGACACTCCTACGAGCAGTACTTC. It is translated as CATSRRPGHSYEQYF.